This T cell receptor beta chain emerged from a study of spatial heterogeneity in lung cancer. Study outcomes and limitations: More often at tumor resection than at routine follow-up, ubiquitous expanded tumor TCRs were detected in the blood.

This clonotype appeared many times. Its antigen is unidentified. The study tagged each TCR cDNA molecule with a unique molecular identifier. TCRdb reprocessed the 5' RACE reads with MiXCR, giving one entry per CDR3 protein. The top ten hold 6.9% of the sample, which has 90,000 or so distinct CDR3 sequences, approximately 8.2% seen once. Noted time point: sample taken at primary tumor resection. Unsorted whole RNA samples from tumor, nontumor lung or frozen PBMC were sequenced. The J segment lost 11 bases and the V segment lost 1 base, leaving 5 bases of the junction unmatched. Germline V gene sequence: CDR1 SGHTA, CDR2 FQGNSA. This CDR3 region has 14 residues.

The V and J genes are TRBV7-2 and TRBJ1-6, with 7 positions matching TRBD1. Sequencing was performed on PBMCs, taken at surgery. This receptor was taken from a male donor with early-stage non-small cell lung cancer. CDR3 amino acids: CASSLEGASTPLHF. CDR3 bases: TGTGCCAGCAGCTTAGAGGGGGCCTCTACACCCCTCCACTTT.